This T cell receptor beta chain was observed in a study of CD8 T cells in ankylosing spondylitis. The germline gives CDR1 MNHEY, CDR2 SVGEGT. The CDR3 covers 14 residues. V lost 2 bases, J lost 6 bases, and 12 bases lay in between. Sample share makes this clonotype medium-sized. Its specificity is not known. Quantitative 5'-RACE was performed with molecular barcodes, and it yielded the TCR beta libraries. One entry per CDR3 protein, called by TCRdb with MiXCR from the 5' RACE reads. Here the sample spans approximately 260,000 distinct CDR3 sequences, over 15% being singletons. Regarding the study as a whole: According to the report, clones linked to the disease were significantly enriched in matched synovial fluid samples taken from ankylosing spondylitis patients. Past research had described some motif variants in reactive arthritis synovial fluid and blood. About 8 highly homologous variants made up a TCR beta motif that seemed to typify ankylosing spondylitis blood.

This chain connects TRBV6-2 or TRBV6-3 to TRBJ2-3, with D unclear. Input material: blood, either unsorted or a sorted T cell fraction (not recorded which). The source is a male donor with ankylosing spondylitis or in good health (not recorded which). CDR3 protein: CASSYGTASDTQYF. Here the CDR3 DNA reads TGTGCCAGCAGTTACGGCACCGCCTCGGATACGCAGTATTTT.